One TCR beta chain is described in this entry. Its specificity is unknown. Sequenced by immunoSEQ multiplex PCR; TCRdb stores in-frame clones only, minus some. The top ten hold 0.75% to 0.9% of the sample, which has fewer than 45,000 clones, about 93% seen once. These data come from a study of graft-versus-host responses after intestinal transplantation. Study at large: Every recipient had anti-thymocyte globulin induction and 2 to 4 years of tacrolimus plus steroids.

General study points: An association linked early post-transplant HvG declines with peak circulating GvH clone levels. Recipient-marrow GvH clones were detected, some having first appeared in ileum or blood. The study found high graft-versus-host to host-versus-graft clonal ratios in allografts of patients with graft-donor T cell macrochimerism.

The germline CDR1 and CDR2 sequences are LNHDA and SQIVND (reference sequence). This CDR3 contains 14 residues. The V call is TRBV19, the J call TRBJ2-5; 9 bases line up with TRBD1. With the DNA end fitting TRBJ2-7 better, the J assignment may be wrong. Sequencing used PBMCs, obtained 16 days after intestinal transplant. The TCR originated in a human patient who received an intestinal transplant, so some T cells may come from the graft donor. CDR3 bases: TGTGCCAGTAGTAAGGGACAGGGAGGGTACGAGCAGTACTTC. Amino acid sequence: CASSKGQGGYEQYF.